This T cell receptor beta chain came from a study of metastatic and nonmetastatic thyroid tumors. Study in general: Malignant thyroid and benign thyroid patients provided blood and tumor or nodule tissue whose repertoires were compared. Points from the study as a whole: For both blood and tumor, malignant thyroid tumors reportedly showed significantly higher TCR beta diversity than benign nodules did.

This clone has at least ten counts. Its specificity is unknown. Germline V CDR1 and CDR2: SGHRS, YFSETQ. Trimming removed 4 bases from V and 4 bases from J, with 14 bases in between. CDR3 size: 14 residues. With MiXCR, TCRdb called clones anew from the PCR reads. The table lists roughly 15,000 clones, roughly 25% of them singletons. Patients had received no treatment of any kind before thyroid surgery. The chain recombines TRBV5-1 with TRBJ1-2; D gene unclear. This TCR derives from a female donor with papillary thyroid cancer or a benign thyroid nodule (not recorded which). Some clones in this sample may be carry-over from other donors' samples. Sequencing was done on a sample of tumor tissue. The CDR3 region is CASSPNGQIYGYTF. The CDR3 coding sequence is TGCGCCAGCAGCCCCAACGGGCAGATCTATGGCTACACCTTC.